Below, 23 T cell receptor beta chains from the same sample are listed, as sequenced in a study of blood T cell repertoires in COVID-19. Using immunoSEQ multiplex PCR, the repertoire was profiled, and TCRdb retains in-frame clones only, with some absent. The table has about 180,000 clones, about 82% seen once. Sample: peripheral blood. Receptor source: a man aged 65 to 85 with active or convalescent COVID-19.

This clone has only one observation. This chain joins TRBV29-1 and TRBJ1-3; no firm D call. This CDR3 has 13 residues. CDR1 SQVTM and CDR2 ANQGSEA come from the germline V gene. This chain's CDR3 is CAGEVRSGNTIYF. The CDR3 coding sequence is TGCGCTGGGGAGGTTAGGTCTGGAAACACCATATATTTT.

The CDR3 region is CASSSGTGEYF. CDR3 nucleotides: TGTGCCAGCAGTTCCGGGACAGGGGAGTACTTC. This sequence joins TRBV5-6 and TRBJ2-7; 10 bases are a match to TRBD1. CDR1 is SGHDT, CDR2 YYEEEE, per germline. The V segment lost 5 bases and the J segment 11 bases; nucleotides outside the gene matches: 4. This CDR3 is 11 amino acids long.

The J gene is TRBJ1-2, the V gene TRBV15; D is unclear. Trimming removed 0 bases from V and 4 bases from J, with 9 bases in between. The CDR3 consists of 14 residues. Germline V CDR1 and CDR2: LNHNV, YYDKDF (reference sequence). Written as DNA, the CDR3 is TGTGCCACCAGCAGAGACGCGGCTCTCTATGGCTACACCTTC. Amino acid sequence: CATSRDAALYGYTF.

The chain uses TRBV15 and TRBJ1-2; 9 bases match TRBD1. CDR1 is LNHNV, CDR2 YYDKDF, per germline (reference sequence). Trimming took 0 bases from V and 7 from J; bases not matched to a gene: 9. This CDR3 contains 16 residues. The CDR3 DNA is TGTGCCACCAGCAGAGATCGACAAACAGGGGGCCCTGGCTACACCTTC. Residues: CATSRDRQTGGPGYTF.

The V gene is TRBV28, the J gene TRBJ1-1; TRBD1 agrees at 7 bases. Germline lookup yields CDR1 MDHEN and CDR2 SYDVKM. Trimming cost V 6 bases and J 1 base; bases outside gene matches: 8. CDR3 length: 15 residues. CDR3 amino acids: CASSSAGTENTEAFF. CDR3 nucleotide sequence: TGTGCCAGCAGCTCCGCCGGGACAGAGAACACTGAAGCTTTCTTT.

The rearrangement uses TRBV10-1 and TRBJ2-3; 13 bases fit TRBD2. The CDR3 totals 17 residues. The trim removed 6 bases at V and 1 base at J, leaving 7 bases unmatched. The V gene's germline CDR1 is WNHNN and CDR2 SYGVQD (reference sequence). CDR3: CASSPGLAGPGTDTQYF. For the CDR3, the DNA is TGCGCCAGCAGCCCGGGACTAGCGGGACCGGGCACAGATACGCAGTATTTT.

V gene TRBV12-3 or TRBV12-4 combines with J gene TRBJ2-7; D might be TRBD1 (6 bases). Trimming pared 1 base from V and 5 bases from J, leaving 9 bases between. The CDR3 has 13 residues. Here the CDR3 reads CASSLGTVDEQYF. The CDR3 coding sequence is TGTGCCAGCAGTTTAGGGACAGTGGACGAGCAGTACTTC.

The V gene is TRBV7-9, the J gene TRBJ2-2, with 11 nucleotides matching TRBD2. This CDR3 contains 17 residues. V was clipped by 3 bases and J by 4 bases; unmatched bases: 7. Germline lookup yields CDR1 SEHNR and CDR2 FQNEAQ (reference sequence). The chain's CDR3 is CASSLSSGLAVTGELFF. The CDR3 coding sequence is TGTGCCAGCAGCTTGAGTTCGGGACTAGCGGTCACCGGGGAGCTGTTTTTT.

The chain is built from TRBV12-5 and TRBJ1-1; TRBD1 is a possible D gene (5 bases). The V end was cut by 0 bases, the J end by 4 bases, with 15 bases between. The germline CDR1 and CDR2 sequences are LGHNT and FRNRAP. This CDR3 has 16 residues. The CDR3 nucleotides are TGTGCTAGTGGTTTGGTAGGGGTGTGGTTTGGCACTGAAGCTTTCTTT. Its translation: CASGLVGVWFGTEAFF.

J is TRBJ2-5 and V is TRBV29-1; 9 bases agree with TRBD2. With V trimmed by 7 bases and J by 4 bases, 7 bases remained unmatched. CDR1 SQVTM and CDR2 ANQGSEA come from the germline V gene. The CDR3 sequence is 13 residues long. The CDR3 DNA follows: TGCAGCGCCATATTAGCGGGAGTAGAGACCCAGTACTTC. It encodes CSAILAGVETQYF.

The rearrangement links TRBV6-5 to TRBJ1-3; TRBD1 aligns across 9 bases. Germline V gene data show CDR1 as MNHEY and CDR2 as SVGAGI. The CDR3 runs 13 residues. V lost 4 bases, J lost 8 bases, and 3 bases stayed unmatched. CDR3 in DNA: TGTGCCAGCAGTTTACAGGGGGCCTACACCATATATTTT. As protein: CASSLQGAYTIYF.

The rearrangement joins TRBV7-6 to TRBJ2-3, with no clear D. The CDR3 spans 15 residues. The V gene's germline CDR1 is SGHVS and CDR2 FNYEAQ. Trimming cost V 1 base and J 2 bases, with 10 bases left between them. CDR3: CASSLGGRSTDTQYF. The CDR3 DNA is TGTGCCAGCAGCTTAGGAGGCAGATCCACAGATACGCAGTATTTT.

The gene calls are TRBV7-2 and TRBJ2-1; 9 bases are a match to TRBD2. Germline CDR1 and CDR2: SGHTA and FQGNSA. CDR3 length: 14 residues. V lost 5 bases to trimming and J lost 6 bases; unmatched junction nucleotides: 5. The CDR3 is CASSILAGGNEQFF. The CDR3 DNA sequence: TGTGCCAGCAGCATACTAGCGGGTGGCAATGAGCAGTTCTTC.

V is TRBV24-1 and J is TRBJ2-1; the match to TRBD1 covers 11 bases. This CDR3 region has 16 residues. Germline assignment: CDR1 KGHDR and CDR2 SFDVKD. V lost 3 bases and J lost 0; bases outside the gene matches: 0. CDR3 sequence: CATSDGTGGSYNEQFF. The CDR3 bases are TGTGCCACCAGTGATGGGACAGGGGGCTCCTACAATGAGCAGTTCTTC.

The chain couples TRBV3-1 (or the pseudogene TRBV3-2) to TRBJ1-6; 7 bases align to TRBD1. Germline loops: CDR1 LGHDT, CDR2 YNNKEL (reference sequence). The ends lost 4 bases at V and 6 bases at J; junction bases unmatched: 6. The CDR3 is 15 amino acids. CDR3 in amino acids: CASSRRGTTNSPLHF. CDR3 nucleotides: TGTGCCAGCAGCCGCAGGGGGACGACTAATTCACCCCTCCACTTT.

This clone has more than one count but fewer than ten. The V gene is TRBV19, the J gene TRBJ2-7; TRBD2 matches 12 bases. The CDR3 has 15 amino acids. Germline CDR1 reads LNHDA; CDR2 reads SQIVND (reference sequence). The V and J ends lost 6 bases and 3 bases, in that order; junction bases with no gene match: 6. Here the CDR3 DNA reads TGTGCCAGTAGCCCGGGACTAGCGGGTTACTACGAGCAGTACTTC. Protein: CASSPGLAGYYEQYF.

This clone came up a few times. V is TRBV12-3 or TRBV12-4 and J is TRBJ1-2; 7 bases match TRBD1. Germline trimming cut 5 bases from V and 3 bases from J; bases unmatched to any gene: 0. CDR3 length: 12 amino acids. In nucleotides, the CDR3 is TGTGCCAGCAGTGGGACAGACTATGGCTACACCTTC. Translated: CASSGTDYGYTF.

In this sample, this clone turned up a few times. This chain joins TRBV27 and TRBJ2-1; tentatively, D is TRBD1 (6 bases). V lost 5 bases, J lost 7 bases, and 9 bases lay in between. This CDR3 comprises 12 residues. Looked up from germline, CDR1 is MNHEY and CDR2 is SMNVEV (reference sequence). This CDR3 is CASSPGQNEQFF. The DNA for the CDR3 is TGTGCCAGCAGTCCCGGACAGAATGAGCAGTTCTTC.

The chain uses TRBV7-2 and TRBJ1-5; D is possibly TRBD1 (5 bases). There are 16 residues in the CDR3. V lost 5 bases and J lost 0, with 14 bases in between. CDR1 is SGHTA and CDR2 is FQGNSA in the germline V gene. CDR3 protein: CASSTGGGISNQPQHF. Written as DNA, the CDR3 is TGTGCCAGCAGCACGGGCGGGGGGATTAGCAATCAGCCCCAGCATTTT.

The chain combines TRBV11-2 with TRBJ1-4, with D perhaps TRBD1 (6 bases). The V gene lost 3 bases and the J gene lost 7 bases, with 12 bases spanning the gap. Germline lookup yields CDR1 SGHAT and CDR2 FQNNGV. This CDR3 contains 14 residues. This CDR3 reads CASSFGGAGEKLFF. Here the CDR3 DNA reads TGTGCCAGCAGCTTCGGGGGGGCAGGTGAAAAACTGTTTTTT.

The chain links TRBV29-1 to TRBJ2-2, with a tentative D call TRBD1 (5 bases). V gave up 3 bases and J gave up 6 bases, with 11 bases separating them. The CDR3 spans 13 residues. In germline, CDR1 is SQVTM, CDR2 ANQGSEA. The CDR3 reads CSVDIIGAGELFF. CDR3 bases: TGCAGCGTTGACATTATAGGGGCCGGGGAGCTGTTTTTT.

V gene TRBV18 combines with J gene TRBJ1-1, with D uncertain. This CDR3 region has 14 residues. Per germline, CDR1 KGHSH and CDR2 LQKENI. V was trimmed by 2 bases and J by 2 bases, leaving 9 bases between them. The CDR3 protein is CASSPFPDNTEAFF. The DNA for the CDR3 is TGTGCCAGCTCACCATTCCCAGATAACACTGAAGCTTTCTTT.

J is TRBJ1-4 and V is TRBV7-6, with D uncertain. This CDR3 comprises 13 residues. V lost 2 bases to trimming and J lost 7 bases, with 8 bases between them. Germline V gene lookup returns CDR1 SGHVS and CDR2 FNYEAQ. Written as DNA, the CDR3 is TGTGCCAGCAGCTTACTGAGGGCTGAAAAACTGTTTTTT. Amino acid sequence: CASSLLRAEKLFF. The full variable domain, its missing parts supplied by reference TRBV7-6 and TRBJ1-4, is GAGVSQSPRYKVTKRGQDVALRCDPISGHVSLYWYRQALGQGPEFLTYFNYEAQQDKSGLPNDRFSAERPEGSISTLTIQRTEQRDSAMYRCASSLLRAEKLFFGSGTQLSVL.